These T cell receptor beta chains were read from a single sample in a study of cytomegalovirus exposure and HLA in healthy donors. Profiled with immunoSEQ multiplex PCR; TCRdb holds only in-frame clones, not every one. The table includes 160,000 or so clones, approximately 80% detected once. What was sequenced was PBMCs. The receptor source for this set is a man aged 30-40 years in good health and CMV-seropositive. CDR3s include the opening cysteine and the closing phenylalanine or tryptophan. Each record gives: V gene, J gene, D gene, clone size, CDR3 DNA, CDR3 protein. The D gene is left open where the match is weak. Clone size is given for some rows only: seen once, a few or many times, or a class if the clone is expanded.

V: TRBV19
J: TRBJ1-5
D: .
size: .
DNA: TGTGCCAGTAGTTTCGGCAGGGGAGGGAGCAATCAGCCCCAGCATTTT
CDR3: CASSFGRGGSNQPQHF

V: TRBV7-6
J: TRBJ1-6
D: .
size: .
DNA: TGTGCCAGCAGCTGGGATCCGGGGAGTTCACCCCTCCACTTT
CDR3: CASSWDPGSSPLHF

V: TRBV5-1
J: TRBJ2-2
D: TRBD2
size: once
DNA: TGCGCCAGCAGCTTGGAGCCCGGGGGGGCCACCGGGGAGCTGTTTTTT
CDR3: CASSLEPGGATGELFF

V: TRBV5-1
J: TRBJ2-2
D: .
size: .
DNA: TGCGCCAGCAGCCCTAGGGCCAGGGGGGCCGGGGAGCTGTTTTTT
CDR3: CASSPRARGAGELFF

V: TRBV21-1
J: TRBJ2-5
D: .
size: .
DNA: TGTGCCAGCAGACCTACGGAGGTAGCGGGGGGCCCGTACCAAGAGACCCAGTACTTC
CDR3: CASRPTEVAGGPYQETQYF

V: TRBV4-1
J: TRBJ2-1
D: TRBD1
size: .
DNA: TGCGCCAGCAGCTCCCCTCCGGGACAGGGGGACAATGAGCAGTTCTTC
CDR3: CASSSPPGQGDNEQFF

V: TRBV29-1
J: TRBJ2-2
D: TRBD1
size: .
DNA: TGCAGCGTTGAAGGGACAGGGGTCACCGGGGAGCTGTTTTTT
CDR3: CSVEGTGVTGELFF

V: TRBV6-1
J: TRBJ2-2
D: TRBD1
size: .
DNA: TGTGCCAGCAGTGCGACAGGGGCCACCGGGGAGCTGTTTTTT
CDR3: CASSATGATGELFF

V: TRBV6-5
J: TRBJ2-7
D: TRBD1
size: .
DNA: TGTGCCAGCAGTTACTCGATGGGTACAGGGGACGAGCAGTACTTC
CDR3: CASSYSMGTGDEQYF

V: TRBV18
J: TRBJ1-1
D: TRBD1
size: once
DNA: TGTGCCAGCTCACCTAGACAGGGCTACACTGAAGCTTTCTTT
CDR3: CASSPRQGYTEAFF

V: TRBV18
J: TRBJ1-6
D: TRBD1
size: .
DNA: TGTGCCAGCTCACCTTCAGTCGGGACAGGGGACCCCAATGATAATTCACCCCTCCACTTT
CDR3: CASSPSVGTGDPNDNSPLHF

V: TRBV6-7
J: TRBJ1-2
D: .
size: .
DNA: TGTGCCAGCGCGGGCGTTGGGGGCTACACCTTC
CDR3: CASAGVGGYTF

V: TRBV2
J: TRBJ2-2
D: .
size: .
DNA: TGTGCCAGCCGTAGGGGTCCCGGCACCGGGGAGCTGTTTTTT
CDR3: CASRRGPGTGELFF

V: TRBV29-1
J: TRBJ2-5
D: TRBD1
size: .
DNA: TGCAGCGTCCATTTGGGGACAGTAAACCAAGAGACCCAGTACTTC
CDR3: CSVHLGTVNQETQYF

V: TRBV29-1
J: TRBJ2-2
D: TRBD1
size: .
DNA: TGCAGCGTGGATTCTCCAGGGGGGAACACCGGGGAGCTGTTTTTT
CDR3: CSVDSPGGNTGELFF

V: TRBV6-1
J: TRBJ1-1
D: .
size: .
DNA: TGTGCCAGCAGAGTACAGGGAATCGCTGAAGCTTTCTTT
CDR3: CASRVQGIAEAFF

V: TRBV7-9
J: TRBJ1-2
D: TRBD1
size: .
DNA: TGTGCCAGCAGCCAGGGACAGCCTAACTATGGCTACACCTTC
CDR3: CASSQGQPNYGYTF

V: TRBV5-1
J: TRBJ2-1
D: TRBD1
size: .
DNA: TGCGCCAGCAGCTTAATCTCTGGACAGGGGCGGGCCTACAATGAGCAGTTCTTC
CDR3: CASSLISGQGRAYNEQFF

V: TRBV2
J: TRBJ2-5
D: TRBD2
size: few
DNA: TGTGCCAGCACCGAGGCACTAGCGGGGGGGCAAGAGACCCAGTACTTC
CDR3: CASTEALAGGQETQYF

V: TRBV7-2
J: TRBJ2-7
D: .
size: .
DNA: TGTGCCAGCAGCCCCCACTCCTACGAGCAGTACTTC
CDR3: CASSPHSYEQYF

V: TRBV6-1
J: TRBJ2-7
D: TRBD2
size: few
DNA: TGTGCCAGCAGTGAAGAAAGAGGGCGGGGGTTGCACGAGCAGTACTTC
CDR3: CASSEERGRGLHEQYF

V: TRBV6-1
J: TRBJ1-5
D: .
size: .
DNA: TGTGCCAGCAATTCCTTGCAGCCCCAGCATTTT
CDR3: CASNSLQPQHF

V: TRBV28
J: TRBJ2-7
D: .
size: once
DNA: TGTGCCAGCAGTTTAAGCCGTACAGGGTCCTACGAGCAGTACTTC
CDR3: CASSLSRTGSYEQYF

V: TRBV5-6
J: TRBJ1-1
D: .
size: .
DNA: TGTGCCAGCAGCTTGGTTCGGGGGATCAACACTGAAGCTTTCTTT
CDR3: CASSLVRGINTEAFF

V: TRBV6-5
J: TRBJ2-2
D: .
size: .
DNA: TGTGCCAGCAGTTCGGCAGGCCGGGGCGGGGAGCTGTTTTTT
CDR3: CASSSAGRGGELFF

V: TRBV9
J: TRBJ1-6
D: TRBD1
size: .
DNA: TGTGCCAGCAGCGTAGAGGGACAGCGGAATTCACCCCTCCACTTT
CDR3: CASSVEGQRNSPLHF

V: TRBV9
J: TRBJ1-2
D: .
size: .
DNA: TGTGCCAGCAGCCCCCGCACGGGACTCTATGGCTACACCTTC
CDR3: CASSPRTGLYGYTF

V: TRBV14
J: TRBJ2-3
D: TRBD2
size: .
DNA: TGTGCCAGCAGCCAAGGACTAGCCCCCACAGATACGCAGTATTTT
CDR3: CASSQGLAPTDTQYF

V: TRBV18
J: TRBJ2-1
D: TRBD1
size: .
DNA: TGTGCCAGCTCACCGCCAGGGGGCACCTACAATGAGCAGTTCTTC
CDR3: CASSPPGGTYNEQFF

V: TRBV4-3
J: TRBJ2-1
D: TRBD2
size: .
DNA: TGCGCCAGCAGCCAAGAATTGCCTAGCGGGGACCATGAGCAGTTCTTC
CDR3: CASSQELPSGDHEQFF

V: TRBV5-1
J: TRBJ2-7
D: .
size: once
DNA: TGCGCCAGCAGCAGCAAGGACAGCAACTCCTACGAGCAGTACTTC
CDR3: CASSSKDSNSYEQYF

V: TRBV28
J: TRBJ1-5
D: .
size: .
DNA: TGTGCCAGCAGGCCCCTACGCCAGGGTAGCAATCAGCCCCAGCATTTT
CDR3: CASRPLRQGSNQPQHF

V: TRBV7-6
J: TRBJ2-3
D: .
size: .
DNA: TGTGCCAGCAGCCGCCGCCAGCGGGCGAGCACAGATACGCAGTATTTT
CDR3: CASSRRQRASTDTQYF

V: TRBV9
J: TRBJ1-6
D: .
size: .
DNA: TGTGCCAGCAGCGTTGGAGGGGAATCACCCCTCCACTTT
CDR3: CASSVGGESPLHF

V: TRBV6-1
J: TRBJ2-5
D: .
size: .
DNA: TGTGCCAGCAGTGTTGTCAGGATGGAGACCCAGTACTTC
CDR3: CASSVVRMETQYF

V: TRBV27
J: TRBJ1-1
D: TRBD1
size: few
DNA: TGTGCCAGCACGAACAGGGGGACTGAAGCTTTCTTT
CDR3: CASTNRGTEAFF

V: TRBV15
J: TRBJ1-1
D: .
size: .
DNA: TGTGCCACCAGGACGACAGGCCTTAGATACACTGAAGCTTTCTTT
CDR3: CATRTTGLRYTEAFF

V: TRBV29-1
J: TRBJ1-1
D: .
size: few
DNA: TGCAGCGTTGGCGAGGGCTTCGCTGAAGCTTTCTTT
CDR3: CSVGEGFAEAFF

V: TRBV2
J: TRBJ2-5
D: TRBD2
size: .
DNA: TGTGCCAGCAGTCCCGGACTAGCGGGTTTCCCGGGAGAGACCCAGTACTTC
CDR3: CASSPGLAGFPGETQYF

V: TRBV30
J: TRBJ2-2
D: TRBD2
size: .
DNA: TGTGCCTGGAGAGGTAGCGGGGGGGCCGGGGAGCTGTTTTTT
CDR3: CAWRGSGGAGELFF

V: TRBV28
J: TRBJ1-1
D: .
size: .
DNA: TGTGCCAGCAGTTCTAGACAGGCTTACACTGAAGCTTTCTTT
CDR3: CASSSRQAYTEAFF

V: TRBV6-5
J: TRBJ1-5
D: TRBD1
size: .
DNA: TGTGCCAGCAGCTTCGACAGGGACAATCAGCCCCAGCATTTT
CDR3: CASSFDRDNQPQHF

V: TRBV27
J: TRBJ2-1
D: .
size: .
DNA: TGTGCCAGCGGAGCGGAATCCTACAATGAGCAGTTCTTC
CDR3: CASGAESYNEQFF

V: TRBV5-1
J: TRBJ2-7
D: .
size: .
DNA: TGCGCCAGCAGCTTGGTACCAGGGTTCGTCAGCGAGCAGTACTTC
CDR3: CASSLVPGFVSEQYF

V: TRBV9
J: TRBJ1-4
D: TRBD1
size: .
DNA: TGTGCCAGCAGTCTAGCTGGGACAGGGTATGAAAAACTGTTTTTT
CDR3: CASSLAGTGYEKLFF

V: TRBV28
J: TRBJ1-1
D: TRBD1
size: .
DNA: TGTGCCAGCAGTTCCCCCCCAGGGGGTCAGAGTTCTGAAGCTTTCTTT
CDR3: CASSSPPGGQSSEAFF

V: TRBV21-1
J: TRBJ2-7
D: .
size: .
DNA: TGTGCCAGCAGTAAAATGTCACAGGGGGCGGGCGAGCAGTACTTC
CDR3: CASSKMSQGAGEQYF

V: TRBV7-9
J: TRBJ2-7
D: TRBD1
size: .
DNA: TGTGCCAGCAGCTTAGTGGACAGGGGGGACGAGCAGTACTTC
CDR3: CASSLVDRGDEQYF

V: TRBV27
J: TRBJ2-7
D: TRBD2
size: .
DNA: TGTGCCAGCATCTTTAGCGGGGCCTCCTACGAGCAGTACTTC
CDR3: CASIFSGASYEQYF

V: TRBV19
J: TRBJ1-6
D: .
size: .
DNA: TGTGCCAGTAGTTCCTCCTCGACAGGCTCCTATAATTCACCCCTCCACTTT
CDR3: CASSSSSTGSYNSPLHF

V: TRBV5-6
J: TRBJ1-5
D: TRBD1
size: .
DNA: TGTGCCAGCAGCTTCGGGGACAGTAGCAATCAGCCCCAGCATTTT
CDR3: CASSFGDSSNQPQHF

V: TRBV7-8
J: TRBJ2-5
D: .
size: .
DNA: TGTGCCAGCAGCATCCAGGGGATGGCGGGAGAGACCCAGTACTTC
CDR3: CASSIQGMAGETQYF

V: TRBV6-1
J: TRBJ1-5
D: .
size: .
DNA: TGTGCCAGCAGTGGAGATAGAGGCACCCAGCATTTT
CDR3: CASSGDRGTQHF

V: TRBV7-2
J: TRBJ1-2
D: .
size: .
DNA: TGTGCCAGCAGCTTATCAGGGCCCAAAGGGGGCTACACCTTC
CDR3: CASSLSGPKGGYTF

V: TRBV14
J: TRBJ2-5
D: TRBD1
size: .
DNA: TGTGCCAGCAGCCCTCTAGGACAGGGACAGGAGACCCAGTACTTC
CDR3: CASSPLGQGQETQYF